The clone carrying this TCR beta chain was picked up many times. Its antigen is as yet unknown. Trimming cost V 5 bases and J 7 bases, with 18 bases left between them. Germline loops: CDR1 SGHDN, CDR2 FVKESK. There are 16 residues in the CDR3. This record comes from a study of T cell responses to AZD1222 COVID-19 vaccine. Study-level points and caveats: Across spike, vaccine-associated CD4 TCRs were found, dominant at 160-218 and 743-854.

Profiled with immunoSEQ multiplex PCR; TCRdb holds only in-frame clones, not every one. The sample records 150,000 to 200,000 clones, around 94% being singletons. The sample consisted of peripheral blood, taken on day 0 of AZD1222 vaccination. This sequence was found in an adult in good health. The V call is TRBV14, the J call TRBJ1-6, with D possibly being TRBD1 (5 bases). CDR3 in amino acids: CASSRGPVNSNSPLHF. Here the CDR3 DNA reads TGTGCCAGCAGCAGGGGACCGGTTAACTCAAATTCACCCCTCCACTTT.